Listed here are 18 T cell receptor beta chains from one sample, sequenced in a study of OX40 agonist ivuxolimab in advanced cancers. Clones were read by immunoSEQ multiplex PCR, and TCRdb kept only the in-frame ones, dropping some. The table shows about 36,000 clones, with 74% occurring only once. The specimen comprised CD4+ or CD8+ T cells sorted from blood, sampled in a trial of the OX40 agonist ivuxolimab. These receptors all stem from an adult with an advanced solid tumor such as melanoma, head and neck, liver or kidney cancer.

The V gene is TRBV5-4, the J gene TRBJ2-5; D tentatively reads TRBD1 or TRBD2 (5 bases each). Germline CDR1 and CDR2: SGHNT and YYREEE (reference sequence). CDR3 length: 13 residues. Trimming stripped 6 bases from V and 2 bases from J, with 11 bases between. CDR3 protein: CASTTWGQETQYF. The CDR3 coding sequence is TGTGCCAGCACCACGTGGGGGCAAGAGACCCAGTACTTC.

This clone was observed a few times. This rearrangement joins TRBV5-1 to TRBJ1-1; 8 nucleotides line up with TRBD1. Germline CDR1 is SGHRS and CDR2 is YFSETQ. V shed 5 bases, J shed 4 bases, and the junction held 7 bases outside the gene matches. This CDR3 contains 14 residues. For the CDR3, the DNA is TGCGCCAGCAGGGCCACAGGGGGAAGCACTGAAGCTTTCTTT. This gives the protein CASRATGGSTEAFF. The complete variable domain, with remaining parts taken from reference TRBV5-1 and TRBJ1-1, reads KAGVTQTPRYLIKTRGQQVTLSCSPISGHRSVSWYQQTPGQGLQFLFEYFSETQRNKGNFPGRFSGRQFSNSRSEMNVSTLELGDSALYLCASRATGGSTEAFFGQGTRLTVV.

CDR3 loop: CAISEVVGNTEAFF. CDR3 in DNA: TGTGCCATCAGTGAGGTCGTAGGGAACACTGAAGCTTTCTTT. The J gene is TRBJ1-1, the V gene TRBV10-3; the D is unclear. The CDR3 consists of 14 residues. Germline values: CDR1 ENHRY, CDR2 SYGVKD. With 2 bases removed from V and 1 base from J, the gap between germline ends came to 8 bases.

The rearrangement joins TRBV6-5 to TRBJ1-2; D unclear. The germline CDR1 and CDR2 sequences are MNHEY and SVGAGI. V was cut by 3 bases and J by 8 bases, with 7 bases left in between. The CDR3 totals 11 residues. The CDR3 coding sequence is TGTGCCAGCAGTTATTTGAGCGGCTACACCTTC. This encodes CASSYLSGYTF.

This clone was detected once. The chain is built from TRBV5-4 and TRBJ2-5; weak D call: TRBD2 (6 bases). Germline V CDR1 and CDR2: SGHNT, YYREEE (reference sequence). V lost 7 bases and J 0 bases, leaving 13 bases between the germline ends. CDR3 length equals 14 residues. In DNA form, the CDR3 reads TGTGCCAGCGGGCGCCCGGGGGACCAAGAGACCCAGTACTTC. Encoded protein: CASGRPGDQETQYF.

The chain recombines TRBV4-1 with TRBJ1-1; 8 nucleotides align to TRBD1. The trim removed 4 bases at V and 3 bases at J, leaving 7 bases unmatched. This CDR3 has 15 amino acids. Per the germline V gene, CDR1 is MGHRA and CDR2 is YSYEKL. The CDR3 here is CASSLQETGDTEAFF. The DNA of the CDR3 is TGCGCCAGCAGCCTGCAAGAGACAGGGGACACTGAAGCTTTCTTT.

To note about this clone: In the same sample, other DNA sequences code for this CDR3. The V call is TRBV5-1, the J call TRBJ1-1; no clear D gene. This CDR3 is 16 amino acids long. Germline CDR1 and CDR2: SGHRS and YFSETQ. V lost 0 bases and J lost 0, with 12 bases in between. CDR3 protein: CASSLAARAVNTEAFF. DNA for the CDR3: TGCGCCAGCAGCTTGGCCGCAAGGGCGGTGAACACTGAAGCTTTCTTT.

The V and J genes are TRBV5-1 and TRBJ1-1; 8 bases match TRBD1. Germline lookup yields CDR1 SGHRS and CDR2 YFSETQ. The CDR3 is made up of 15 amino acids. Unmatched junction bases numbered 10, after V lost 4 bases and J lost 5 bases. This CDR3 is CASSTDVTGATEAFF. The CDR3, as DNA: TGCGCCAGCAGCACGGATGTGACAGGGGCGACTGAAGCTTTCTTT.

This chain links TRBV5-8 with TRBJ1-2, with 8 nucleotides matching TRBD1. CDR1 and CDR2 from the germline V gene are SGHTS and YDEGEE. CDR3 size: 14 residues. V lost 0 bases and J lost 7; bases outside the gene matches: 5. The CDR3 here is CASSLVQGAGGYTF. The CDR3 nucleotides read TGTGCCAGCAGCTTGGTCCAGGGGGCCGGTGGCTACACCTTC.

V usage is TRBV7-9 and J usage is TRBJ2-3; possibly TRBD1 or TRBD2 for D (5 bases each). Per the germline V gene, CDR1 is SEHNR and CDR2 is FQNEAQ (reference sequence). Trimming cost V 4 bases and J 0 bases, with 8 bases left between them. The CDR3 is made up of 14 amino acids. The CDR3 sequence is CASSWDLSTDTQYF. CDR3 DNA sequence: TGTGCCAGCAGCTGGGACCTTAGCACAGATACGCAGTATTTT.

The V and J genes are TRBV6-1 and TRBJ1-6; 7 positions match TRBD1. The CDR3 extends over 14 amino acids. V was pared by 2 bases and J by 10 bases, with 5 bases of the junction left unmatched. The germline V gene has CDR1 MNHNS and CDR2 SASEGT. CDR3 loop: CASSERQGDSPLHF. Here the CDR3 DNA reads TGTGCCAGCAGTGAACGTCAGGGGGACTCACCCCTCCACTTT.

The chain combines TRBV2 with TRBJ2-3; TRBD1 is a possible D gene (6 bases). The ends were cut back, 10 bases at V and 5 bases at J, with 7 bases in the middle. Germline lookup yields CDR1 SNHLY and CDR2 FYNNEI. The length of the CDR3 is 10 residues. CDR3 coding DNA: TGTGCCACCAGGGGAGATACGCAGTATTTT. Protein sequence: CATRGDTQYF.

J is TRBJ2-6 and V is TRBV7-1, with D tentatively TRBD1 (5 bases). TRBV7-1 is known as an ORF, though its function is uncertain. Trimming stripped 5 bases from V and 5 bases from J, with 22 bases between. The CDR3 has 18 amino acids. CDR3 protein: CASSDTIRGQSRANVLTF. The CDR3 DNA follows: TGTGCCAGCAGCGACACAATACGAGGACAAAGTCGGGCCAACGTCCTGACTTTC.

V is TRBV11-2 and J is TRBJ2-5; 9 bases match TRBD2. The CDR3 covers 15 residues. Germline V gene lookup returns CDR1 SGHAT and CDR2 FQNNGV. J was trimmed by 5 bases and V by 2 bases; bases with no gene match: 6. The CDR3 DNA is TGTGCCAGCAGCTTAAGCTACACTAGCGGGGAGACCCAGTACTTC. This codes for CASSLSYTSGETQYF. The variable domain in full, with the rest retrieved from reference TRBV11-2 and TRBJ2-5, is EAGVAQSPRYKIIEKRQSVAFWCNPISGHATLYWYQQILGQGPKLLIQFQNNGVVDDSQLPKDRFSAERLKGVDSTLKIQPAKLEDSAVYLCASSLSYTSGETQYFGPGTRLLVL.

J is TRBJ1-2 and V is TRBV11-2; D is unclear. V lost 2 bases, J lost 8 bases, and 21 bases lay in between. The CDR3 is 16 residues long. From germline, CDR1 is SGHAT and CDR2 FQNNGV. CDR3 nucleotide sequence: TGTGCCAGCAGCTTAAGTGGGTATCAGGAGAGGCACGGCTACACCTTC. It encodes CASSLSGYQERHGYTF.

The V gene is TRBV5-6, the J gene TRBJ2-1, with D possibly matching TRBD1 (6 bases). The CDR3 length is 15 residues. V lost 4 bases and J lost 3, with 14 bases in between. Germline V gene data show CDR1 as SGHDT and CDR2 as YYEEEE. DNA for the CDR3: TGTGCCAGCAGCACGGGTGCAGGGGACTACAATGAGCAGTTCTTC. Encoded protein: CASSTGAGDYNEQFF. The entire variable domain, with the rest obtained from reference TRBV5-6 and TRBJ2-1, is as follows: DAGVTQSPTHLIKTRGQQVTLRCSPKSGHDTVSWYQQALGQGPQFIFQYYEEEERQRGNFPDRFSGHQFPNYSSELNVNALLLGDSALYLCASSTGAGDYNEQFFGPGTRLTVL.

The chain has TRBV29-1 and TRBJ1-2; D uncertain. The CDR3 is made up of 13 amino acids. V shed 6 bases and J shed 8 bases, with 19 bases lying between them. Germline CDR1 SQVTM, CDR2 ANQGSEA. The CDR3 reads CSVETNGGVGYTF. The CDR3 coding sequence is TGCAGCGTCGAAACGAACGGTGGAGTCGGCTACACCTTC.

This chain connects TRBV30 to TRBJ2-7, with D tentatively TRBD1 (6 bases). V was trimmed by 5 bases and J by 2 bases, leaving 13 bases between them. This CDR3 contains 13 residues. The germline V gene has CDR1 GTSNPN and CDR2 SVGIG (reference sequence). This CDR3 is CAWSRQAAYEQYF. CDR3 sequence (DNA): TGTGCCTGGTCCCGACAGGCAGCCTACGAGCAGTACTTC.